The present T cell receptor (beta chain) was sequenced within a study of blood T cell repertoires in COVID-19. Across the study: T cells, B-cell-depleted T cells, or PBMCs provided the cDNA or gDNA that served as material.

In assigning cohorts, the study relied on participant-reported clinical history. The CDR3 contains 16 residues. The germline CDR1 and CDR2 sequences are ENHRY and SYGVKD. The ends lost 6 bases at V and 0 bases at J; junction bases unmatched: 0. In the authors' workflow: Amplification with reference gene primers provided the estimates of nucleated cell counts. The method was immunoSEQ multiplex PCR; TCRdb's version includes in-frame clones alone and lacks a portion of them. V and J calls and clone size follow that table, whereas D and trimming were derived from the DNA. The data hold hundreds of thousands of clones, with approximately 90% observed a single time.

Sequencing was carried out using PBMCs or T cells enriched from blood (not recorded which). The V gene is TRBV10-3, the J gene TRBJ2-2, with 14 bases lining up with TRBD2. The sequence was collected from a woman aged 35 to 49 who had recovered from COVID-19. The CDR3 DNA reads TGTGCCATCAGGACTAGCGGGAGGGCGAACACCGGGGAGCTGTTTTTT. As protein: CAIRTSGRANTGELFF.